These 8 T cell receptor beta chains came from one sample sequenced in a study of T cell responses to AZD1222 COVID-19 vaccine. Only in-frame clones appear in the TCRdb table, and some are missing; sequencing was by immunoSEQ multiplex PCR. The sample lists approximately 130,000 clones, roughly nine tenths seen once, with roughly 7% in the top ten. Sample: peripheral blood, taken on day 0 of AZD1222 vaccination. The receptors originated from an adult in good health.

The CDR3 sequence is CASSERLAGSYNEQFF. CDR3 nucleotide sequence: TGTGCCAGCAGTGAACGACTAGCGGGCTCCTACAATGAGCAGTTCTTC. The chain has TRBV6-1 and TRBJ2-1; TRBD2 matches 10 bases. This CDR3 comprises 16 residues. The V gene's germline CDR1 is MNHNS and CDR2 SASEGT. The J segment lost 0 bases and the V segment lost 2 bases, leaving 1 base of the junction unmatched.

This clone was seen only once. V usage is TRBV4-3 and J usage is TRBJ2-7, with 11 bases that match TRBD2. With 3 bases clipped from V and 1 base from J, the junction kept 5 bases outside the gene matches. Germline loops: CDR1 LGHNA, CDR2 YSLEER. The CDR3 is made up of 16 amino acids. As DNA, the CDR3 is TGCGCCAGCAGCCAGTCCACTAGCGGGGGATCCTACGAGCAGTACTTC. Protein: CASSQSTSGGSYEQYF.

The chain uses TRBV2 and TRBJ1-1, with D uncertain. V shed 6 bases and J shed 3 bases, with 5 bases lying between them. This CDR3 has 11 amino acids. Germline V gives CDR1 SNHLY, CDR2 FYNNEI. The CDR3 DNA sequence: TGTGCCAGCAGGCAAGACACTGAAGCTTTCTTT. As protein: CASRQDTEAFF.

The gene calls are TRBV7-2 and TRBJ1-4, with D maybe TRBD1 (5 bases). The germline V gene encodes CDR1 SGHTA and CDR2 FQGNSA. The length of the CDR3 is 16 residues. The germline V and J ends were trimmed by 2 bases and 8 bases, with 18 bases remaining between them. Written as DNA, the CDR3 is TGTGCCAGCAGCTTATCAGGGTTTACGGAATACGAAAAACTGTTTTTT. This translates into CASSLSGFTEYEKLFF.

The chain carries TRBV7-2 and TRBJ2-7, with unresolved D. This CDR3 is 12 amino acids long. V was pared by 4 bases and J by 1 base, with 5 bases between. Germline assignment: CDR1 SGHTA and CDR2 FQGNSA. The DNA of the CDR3 is TGTGCCAGCAGCTGGGTTTCCTACGAGCAGTACTTC. It is translated as CASSWVSYEQYF.

This chain uses TRBV24-1 with TRBJ2-3; 12 bases map to TRBD1. Germline V CDR1 and CDR2: KGHDR, SFDVKD. The CDR3 consists of 16 residues. J lost 4 bases, V lost 7 bases, and 8 bases had no gene match. The CDR3 DNA is TGTGCCACCAGCAGTTGGGGGACAGGGGGCGCAGATACGCAGTATTTT. Its translation: CATSSWGTGGADTQYF.

This chain links TRBV10-3 with TRBJ2-3; tentatively, D is TRBD2 (6 bases). This CDR3 comprises 16 residues. Germline lookup yields CDR1 ENHRY and CDR2 SYGVKD. Trimming took off 3 bases at V and 2 bases at J, with 15 bases between the two ends. This CDR3 is CAISDGGRSPTDTQYF. The CDR3, as DNA: TGTGCCATCAGTGACGGGGGAAGGTCTCCCACAGATACGCAGTATTTT.

The chain is built from TRBV28 and TRBJ2-7, with D possibly TRBD2 on 6 matching bases. Germline CDR1 MDHEN, CDR2 SYDVKM. V was clipped by 5 bases and J by 0 bases, with 11 bases between them. The CDR3 consists of 14 residues. DNA for the CDR3: TGTGCCAGCAGTGCTTGGCGGGGCTCCTACGAGCAGTACTTC. This encodes CASSAWRGSYEQYF.